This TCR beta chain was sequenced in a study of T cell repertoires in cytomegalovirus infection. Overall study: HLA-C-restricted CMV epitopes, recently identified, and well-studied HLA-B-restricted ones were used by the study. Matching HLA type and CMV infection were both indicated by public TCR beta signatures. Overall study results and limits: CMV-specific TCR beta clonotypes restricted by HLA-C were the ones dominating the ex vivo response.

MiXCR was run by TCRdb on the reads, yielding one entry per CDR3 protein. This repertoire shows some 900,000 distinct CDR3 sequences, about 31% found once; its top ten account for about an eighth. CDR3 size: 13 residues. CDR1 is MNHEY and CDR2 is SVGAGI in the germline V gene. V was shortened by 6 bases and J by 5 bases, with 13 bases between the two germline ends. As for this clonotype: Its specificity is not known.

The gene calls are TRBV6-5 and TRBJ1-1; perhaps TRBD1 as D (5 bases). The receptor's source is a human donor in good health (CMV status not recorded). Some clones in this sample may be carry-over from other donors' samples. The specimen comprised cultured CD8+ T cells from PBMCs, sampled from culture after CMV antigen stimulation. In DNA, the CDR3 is TGTGCCAGCAGCTGGGGGTGGAAGACTGAAGCTTTCTTT. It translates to CASSWGWKTEAFF.